This T cell receptor (beta chain) was identified during a study of ipilimumab plus nivolumab after autologous stem cell transplantation. Study-level background: The myeloma group: high-risk transplant-naive, or relapse within 3 years after first autologous transplant.

Here immunoSEQ multiplex PCR was the method, and the copy in TCRdb shows in-frame clones only, minus some. The sample has 35,000 to 50,000 clones, approximately 90% seen once. The CDR3 consists of 13 residues. Trimming cost V 5 bases and J 5 bases, with 12 bases left between them. Germline CDR1 LNHDA, CDR2 SQIVND (reference sequence). The material was PBMCs, obtained in a trial of ipilimumab plus nivolumab as post-transplant consolidation. The chain has TRBV19 and TRBJ2-5, with a possible D match to TRBD2 (6 bases). The origin of this receptor is a male donor with multiple myeloma. The CDR3 nucleotides are TGTGCCAGTAGTCGCGGGGTTGAGGAGACCCAGTACTTC. Residues: CASSRGVEETQYF.